This TCR beta chain comes out of a study of CD8 T cells in Susac syndrome. After extraction with the RNeasy kit, about 0.5 to 1 ug of the RNA was reverse transcribed using random hexamers. TCRdb used MiXCR to reprocess the immunoSEQ multiplex PCR reads, holding one entry per CDR3 protein. Among under 350,000 distinct CDR3 sequences listed, roughly nine tenths were seen once. Germline V lookup: CDR1 MNHNS, CDR2 SASEGT. This CDR3 has 13 amino acids. V was cut by 4 bases and J by 0 bases, with 6 bases left in between. Source material: CD4+ T cells from PBMCs. The J gene is TRBJ1-1, the V gene TRBV6-1, with D uncertain. The TCR was taken from a human donor with multiple sclerosis. CDR3 protein: CASSGTLNTEAFF. The CDR3 DNA reads TGTGCCAGCAGTGGAACCTTGAACACTGAAGCTTTCTTT.